This is a list of T cell receptor beta chains from one sample in a study of response to subunit inactivated influenza vaccine. Using its own MiXCR run on the RT-PCR reads, TCRdb lists one record per CDR3 protein. The sample gives about 650,000 distinct CDR3 sequences, around 15% of which show up once; about 7.6% is in the top ten. The material was PBMCs from blood, obtained 14 to 15 days before vaccination. These receptors all come from a man over 45 who received an inactivated influenza vaccine. Each CDR3 is given with its conserved first and last residue. Only some rows state a clone size, as once, few, many or a class for expanded clones.

size	V	CDR3
.	TRBV7-6	CASSLSPLAGGGETQYF
.	TRBV5-1	CASSPNDGFSQYF
.	TRBV7-2	CASSLVGGVSSYEQYF
.	TRBV20-1	CSASLRVVGTQYF
many	TRBV19	CASSIRTPYEQYF
few	TRBV28	CASRVAGGTNYGYTF
.	TRBV12-3/TRBV12-4	CASSRDSVTGELFF
.	TRBV12-3/TRBV12-4	CASSLGYGQPQHF
many	TRBV28	CASSIPGGAGETQYF
few	TRBV3-1	CASTQGPYSNQPQHF
few	TRBV7-2	CASRPPIGREGREQFF
few	TRBV4-3	CASSQGFRDRVGGEQFF
.	TRBV2	CASSSDIRNTEAFF
.	TRBV5-1	CASSETGERSEKLFF
.	TRBV6-1	CASSKGLAINNEQFF
few	TRBV7-2	CASSFAGYNEQFF
.	TRBV21-1	CASSKEAVARELFF
few	TRBV6-1	CASSERGRGVIGETQYF
few	TRBV7-9	CASSPMLAGEQFF
.	TRBV12-3/TRBV12-4	CASSPRLRVSPSGANVLTF
many	TRBV4-1	CASSPQGQGVETQYF
many	TRBV20-1	CSARDPATWGNTIYF
.	TRBV5-1	CASSWSRSTDTQYF
.	TRBV6-2/TRBV6-3	CASLQDYNEQFF
few	TRBV27	CASSRTLPRGTDTQYF
few	TRBV29-1	CSVVRGDYGYTF
many	TRBV12-3/TRBV12-4	CASSSLLDTGRGTEAFF
few	TRBV10-3	CAISLGQEISEQYF